This TCR beta chain was identified during a study of T cell repertoires in cytomegalovirus infection. Overall study context: In the study, CMV epitopes included recently identified HLA-C-restricted and well-studied HLA-B-restricted ones. CMV infection plus the matching HLA type was flagged by public TCR beta signatures.

TCRdb re-analysed the reads in MiXCR, keeping a single row per CDR3 protein. The table includes tens of thousands of distinct CDR3 sequences, roughly half detected once. Trimming took 0 bases from V and 1 from J, leaving 6 bases between them. The germline CDR1 and CDR2 sequences are MGHRA and YSYEKL. The CDR3 length is 14 residues. For this clonotype: Antigen specificity is unknown.

General study findings and limits: The ex vivo response was dominated by HLA-C-restricted CMV-specific TCR beta clonotypes. Totalled public TCR beta family frequency picked out people who carried CMV plus the relevant HLA.

Material: CD8+ T cells from cultured PBMCs, obtained from culture after CMV antigen stimulation. The sequence was obtained from a human donor in good health (CMV status not recorded). Some clones in this sample may be carry-over from other donors' samples. The gene calls are TRBV4-1 and TRBJ1-1; D is unresolved. CDR3 coding DNA: TGCGCCAGCAGCCAAGATCTGGGGAACACTGAAGCTTTCTTT. Protein sequence: CASSQDLGNTEAFF.